This T cell receptor (beta chain) was profiled in a study of cytomegalovirus exposure and HLA in healthy donors. Study-level information: In an earlier analysis, 90 million to 130 million unique TCR beta sequences were found from 150 million to 200 million T cells. The study's findings and limits: A few chains linked to CMV were shown in vitro to be specific for CMV antigens. HLA allele associations emerged for roughly 16,000 TCR beta sequences in a later analysis, at 0.05 false discovery rate.

Concerning this clone: Its antigen is not known.

Both 60 Vbeta primers and 13 Jbeta primers went into the PCR. The repertoire was sequenced with immunoSEQ multiplex PCR; TCRdb's copy has only in-frame clones and lacks some. This sample yields around 99,000 clones, of which about 74% are seen a single time; approximately 15% belongs to the top ten. V was cut by 3 bases and J by 5 bases, with 14 bases left in between. The CDR3 sequence is 15 residues long. CDR1 is SNHLY and CDR2 is FYNNEI in the germline V gene. What was sequenced was PBMCs. The chain carries TRBV2 and TRBJ1-5, with TRBD1 as a possible D gene (6 bases). The TCR was taken from a woman in her thirties or forties in good health and CMV-seropositive. The CDR3 spells CASSDSGTPYQPQHF. The CDR3 bases are TGTGCCAGCAGTGATAGTGGGACACCTTATCAGCCCCAGCATTTT.